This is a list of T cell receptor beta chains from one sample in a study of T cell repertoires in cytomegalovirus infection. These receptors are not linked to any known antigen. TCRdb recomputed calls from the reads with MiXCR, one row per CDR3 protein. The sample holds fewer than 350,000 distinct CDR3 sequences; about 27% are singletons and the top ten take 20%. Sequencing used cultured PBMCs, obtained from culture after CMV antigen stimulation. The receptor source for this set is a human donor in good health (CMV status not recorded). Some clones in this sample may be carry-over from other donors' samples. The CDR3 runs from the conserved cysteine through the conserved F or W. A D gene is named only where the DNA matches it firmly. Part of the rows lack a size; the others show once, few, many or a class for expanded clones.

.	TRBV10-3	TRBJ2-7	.	TGTGCCATCAGATCGGGCCCCTACGAGCAGTACTTC	CAIRSGPYEQYF
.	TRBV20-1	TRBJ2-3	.	TGCAGTGCTAGAGATCAGGACACTAGCACAGATACGCAGTATTTT	CSARDQDTSTDTQYF
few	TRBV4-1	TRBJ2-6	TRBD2	TGCGCCAGCAGCAATCTAGCGGGGTTCTCTGGGGCCAACGTCCTGACTTTC	CASSNLAGFSGANVLTF
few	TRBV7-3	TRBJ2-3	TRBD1	TGTGCCAGCAGCAAAGCGGGACAGGGGTTCCTCTTCACAGATACGCAGTATTTT	CASSKAGQGFLFTDTQYF
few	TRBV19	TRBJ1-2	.	TGTGCCAGTAAAAACCGGAACTATGGCTACACCTTC	CASKNRNYGYTF
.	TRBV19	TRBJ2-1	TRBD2	TGTGCCAGCCGACTAGCGGGGGCCGACTACAATGAGCAGTTCTTC	CASRLAGADYNEQFF
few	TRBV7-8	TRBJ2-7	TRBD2	TGTGCCAGCAGCTTAGGACTAGCGGGAGTGACCTACGAGCAGTACTTC	CASSLGLAGVTYEQYF
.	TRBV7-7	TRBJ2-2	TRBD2	TGTGCCAGCAGCCCACGGTGGCTAGCGGGGAACACCGGGGAGCTGTTTTTT	CASSPRWLAGNTGELFF
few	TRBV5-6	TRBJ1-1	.	TGTGCCAGCAGCCGCGGGCTTGCGGCGAGGGGAACTGAAGCTTTCTTT	CASSRGLAARGTEAFF
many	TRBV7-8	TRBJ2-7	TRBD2	TGTGCCAGCAGCTTAGCCGGGGGAGGGAGGGCCTACGAGCAGTACTTC	CASSLAGGGRAYEQYF
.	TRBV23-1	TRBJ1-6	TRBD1	TGCGCCAGCAGGGGCGGACAGGGGAATAGGCGATACTCACCCCTCCACTTT	CASRGGQGNRRYSPLHF
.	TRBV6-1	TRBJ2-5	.	TGTGCCAGCAGTGAAGCGCGGCTCGAAGGTGAGACCCAGTACTTC	CASSEARLEGETQYF
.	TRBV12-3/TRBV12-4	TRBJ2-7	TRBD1	TGTGCCAGCAGTCCCGGGACAGGGTTCGACGAGCAGTACTTC	CASSPGTGFDEQYF
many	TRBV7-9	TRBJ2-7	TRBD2	TGTGCCAGCAGCTTGGCTAGCGGGAAGGTAATTGGTACCTACGAGCAGTACTTC	CASSLASGKVIGTYEQYF
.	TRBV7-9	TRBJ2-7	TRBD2	TGTGCCAGCAGCTTAAAGGGACTAGCGGGAGCAGGGACGACACAAACCTACGAGCAGTACTTC	CASSLKGLAGAGTTQTYEQYF
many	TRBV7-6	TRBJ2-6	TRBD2	TGTGCCAGCAGCTTAGCACGACTAGCGGGAGTCGGTGGGGCCAACGTCCTGACTTTC	CASSLARLAGVGGANVLTF
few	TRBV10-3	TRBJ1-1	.	TGTGCCATCAGTGGTGGGTCCACTGAAGCTTTCTTT	CAISGGSTEAFF
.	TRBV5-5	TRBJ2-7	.	TGTGCCAGCAGCTTTTCCGCAGCTACCTACGATGGGCAGTACTTC	CASSFSAATYDGQYF
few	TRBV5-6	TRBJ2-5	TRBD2	TGTGCCAGCAGCTTGGCTGGGTTTAGCGGGGTTCGAGAGACCCAGTACTTC	CASSLAGFSGVRETQYF
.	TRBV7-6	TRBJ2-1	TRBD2	TGTGCCAGCAGCTCTAGGACTAGCGGGCATAAGAATGAGCAGTTCTTC	CASSSRTSGHKNEQFF
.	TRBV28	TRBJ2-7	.	TGTGCCAGCAGTTTGGGCTCAGGACTCTACGAGCAGTACTTC	CASSLGSGLYEQYF
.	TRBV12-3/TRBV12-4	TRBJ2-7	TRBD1	TGTGCCAGCAGTAAGTGGGACAGGGCGGACGAGCAGTACTTC	CASSKWDRADEQYF
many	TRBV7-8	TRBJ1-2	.	TGTGCCAGCAGCTTCGGTCGGCAGGCAGATAACTATGGCTACACCTTC	CASSFGRQADNYGYTF
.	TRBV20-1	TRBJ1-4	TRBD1	TGCAGTGCTAGAGGGACAGGGCAGGGCGAAAAACTGTTTTTT	CSARGTGQGEKLFF
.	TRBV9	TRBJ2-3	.	TGTGCCAGCGGCGAGGGCTGGGGAGGCACAGATACGCAGTATTTT	CASGEGWGGTDTQYF
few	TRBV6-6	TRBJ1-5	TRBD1	TGTGCCAGCAGTGGCTCCGGGACAGGTAATCAGCCCCAGCATTTT	CASSGSGTGNQPQHF
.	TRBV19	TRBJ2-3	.	TGTGCCAGTAGTATAAATAGGGTCACAGATACGCAGTATTTT	CASSINRVTDTQYF
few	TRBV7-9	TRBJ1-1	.	TGTGCCAGCAGCTTAGCTTCGATAACTGAAGCTTTCTTT	CASSLASITEAFF
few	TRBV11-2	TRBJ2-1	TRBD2	TGTGCCAGCAGCTTAGGGACTAGCGGGGGGCACAATGAGCAGTTCTTC	CASSLGTSGGHNEQFF
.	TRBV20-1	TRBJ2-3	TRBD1	TGCAGTGCTAGAGATTCTCAGGGGGCGGAAGATACGCAGTATTTT	CSARDSQGAEDTQYF
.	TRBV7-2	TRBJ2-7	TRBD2	TGTGCCAGCAGCTATTTGGGAGGGTACGAGCAGTACTTC	CASSYLGGYEQYF